These T cell receptor beta chains were read from a single sample in a study of T-cell memory formation after mild COVID-19. Using its own MiXCR run on the 5' RACE reads, TCRdb lists one record per CDR3 protein. The table shows 550,000 to 600,000 distinct CDR3 sequences, with around 15% occurring only once. The specimen sequenced was PBMCs or a T cell subset sorted from them (not recorded which). The receptors originated from an adult woman who had mild COVID-19 (a few samples of this study predate the infection). Cell type and time point are not known. The CDR3 runs from the conserved cysteine through the conserved F or W. A D gene is named only where the DNA matches it firmly. Where a row states a size, it is once, few, many or the class of an expanded clone; other rows omit it.

V	size	D	J	DNA	CDR3
TRBV18	NA	NA	TRBJ1-1	TGTGCCAGCTCACCAGGGCAGCGAAGGGGTACTGAAGCTTTCTTT	CASSPGQRRGTEAFF
TRBV2	NA	TRBD1	TRBJ2-7	TGTGCCAGCAGTGAGGACAGGTCCTACGAGCAGTACTTC	CASSEDRSYEQYF
TRBV4-1	few	NA	TRBJ2-3	TGCGCCAGCAGCCAAACGATCGGGGATACGCAGTATTTT	CASSQTIGDTQYF
TRBV20-1	NA	NA	TRBJ1-1	TGCAGTGCTAGGCAGACGAACACTGAAGCTTTCTTT	CSARQTNTEAFF
TRBV12-3/TRBV12-4	NA	NA	TRBJ1-1	TGTGCCAGCAGTGGGACACCGGGAACGGCTTTCTTT	CASSGTPGTAFF
TRBV5-4	few	TRBD2	TRBJ2-2	TGTGCCAGCACCCGTGTCCCAGCGGGAGGGCCCACCGGGGAGCTGTTTTTT	CASTRVPAGGPTGELFF
TRBV6-5	few	TRBD1	TRBJ1-2	TGTGCCAGCAGTTCCCACCGAGGCGGACAGGGCGGTGGCTACACCTTC	CASSSHRGGQGGGYTF
TRBV20-1	NA	TRBD2	TRBJ2-3	TGCAGTGCTAGCCCTCGGGAGGCGGGCACAGATACGCAGTATTTT	CSASPREAGTDTQYF
TRBV15	few	NA	TRBJ2-7	TGTGCCACCAGCAAAGAATTGGGACTTTACGAGCAGTACTTC	CATSKELGLYEQYF
TRBV6-2/TRBV6-3	few	NA	TRBJ2-1	TGTGCCAGCAGTTACCCGAATGAGCAGTTCTTC	CASSYPNEQFF
TRBV5-1	NA	NA	TRBJ1-1	TGCGCCAGCAGCTTGGCCATCGGGGACACTGAAGCTTTCTTT	CASSLAIGDTEAFF
TRBV7-9	few	NA	TRBJ2-5	TGTGCCAGCAGCTTAGCCCGGACTCAAGTCTGGGAGACCCAGTACTTC	CASSLARTQVWETQYF
TRBV4-2	NA	NA	TRBJ2-3	TGTGCCAGCAGCCAAAAAGGGGTCGAGGCGCAGTATTTT	CASSQKGVEAQYF
TRBV5-1	NA	NA	TRBJ2-3	TGCGCCAGCAGCTTGGCTGTTCGGGGGAGGAAGTTTGGTAGCACAGATACGCAGTATTTT	CASSLAVRGRKFGSTDTQYF
TRBV3-1	few	TRBD1	TRBJ1-1	TGTGCCAGCAGCCGCCATTTGGGACAGGGCCTTGAAGCTTTCTTT	CASSRHLGQGLEAFF
TRBV9	NA	TRBD1	TRBJ1-1	TGTGCCAGCAGCGTAACAGGGGGCATGAACACTGAAGCTTTCTTT	CASSVTGGMNTEAFF
TRBV29-1	NA	NA	TRBJ1-1	TGCAGCGTTACCTTTACCGGGGCGAACACTGAAGCTTTCTTT	CSVTFTGANTEAFF
TRBV7-9	few	NA	TRBJ2-1	TGTGCCAGCAGCTCCCACGCCTCCGCATACAATGAGCAGTTCTTC	CASSSHASAYNEQFF
TRBV6-5	NA	NA	TRBJ2-1	TGTGCCAGCAGTCTTAGCGATAGCTCCTACAATGAGCAGTTCTTC	CASSLSDSSYNEQFF
TRBV9	NA	NA	TRBJ2-1	TGTGCCAGCAGCGTAGGGCAGAATAGTAACAATGAGCAGTTCTTC	CASSVGQNSNNEQFF